This T cell receptor beta chain comes out of a study of shared clonotypes between healthy human individuals. Study as a whole: There were three CD4 naive, three CD4 memory, two CD8 naive and one CD8 memory plates per donor.

Findings of the study overall: Compared with memory subsets, naive subsets generally had larger estimated richness.

The CDR3 totals 13 residues. Germline lookup yields CDR1 SEHNR and CDR2 FQNEAQ (reference sequence). Replicate sorted-subset PCRs were loaded with 150 to 200 ng DNA, 25,000 to 30,000 T cell genomes. Profiling relied on immunoSEQ multiplex PCR, and the TCRdb table lists in-frame clones only, not all of them. Here the sample spans about 2,100,000 clones, approximately 94% being singletons. Naive CD8 cells, CD45RO-negative and positively selected for CCR7, excluded terminally differentiated effector memory CD45RA+ cells. Note on this clone: Its antigen is unknown. Relative to the germline gene, one junction end is altered; a read error may explain this.

This clonotype was obtained from a man aged 18 to 30 in good health. Some clones in this sample may be carry-over from other donors' samples. The sequencing input was naive CD8+ T cells from PBMCs. The chain employs TRBV7-9 and TRBJ2-7; D gene unclear. The CDR3 nucleotides are TGTGCCAGCAGCTTAGCCGACTGGTACGTGCAGTACTTC. Translating gives CASSLADWYVQYF.